These 21 T cell receptor beta chains originate from one sample sequenced in a study of a mutant IDH1 vaccine in newly diagnosed glioma. Noted time point: baseline, week 1 (first vaccination visit). Treatment reported: pre-vaccination baseline after standard-of-care therapy. Here immunoSEQ multiplex PCR was the method, and the copy in TCRdb shows in-frame clones only, minus some. The table lists 85,000 to 100,000 clones, 80% to 90% of them singletons, with under 0.65% in the top ten. Here the sequenced sample was PBMCs, taken from a glioma patient treated with radiotherapy, temozolomide or both. These receptors came from a woman in her forties or fifties with glioma.

Details on this clone: This CDR3 is also generated by other DNA sequences in the sample. The rearrangement uses TRBV30 and TRBJ2-5; no definite D call. Deletions cut 0 bases from V and 5 bases from J, with 4 bases between. This CDR3 comprises 11 residues. The germline V gene has CDR1 GTSNPN and CDR2 SVGIG (reference sequence). CDR3 in amino acids: CAWSVGETQYF. Written as DNA, the CDR3 is TGTGCCTGGAGTGTAGGTGAGACCCAGTACTTC.

The CDR3 reads CASREIRDSRIRLAKNIQYF. CDR3 in DNA: TGTGCCAGCAGAGAAATCCGGGACAGTCGAATTCGCTTAGCCAAAAACATTCAGTACTTC. The chain carries TRBV6-1 and TRBJ2-4; 7 nucleotides match TRBD1. Trimming cost V 6 bases and J 0 bases; bases outside gene matches: 20. The CDR3 covers 20 residues. Germline V CDR1 and CDR2: MNHNS, SASEGT.

V and J are TRBV9 and TRBJ2-3; 9 bases are a match to TRBD2. Trimming at V came to 0 bases and at J to 3 bases, leaving 2 bases not matched to a gene. The CDR3 is 15 amino acids. The V gene's germline CDR1 is SGDLS and CDR2 YYNGEE. CDR3 in DNA: TGTGCCAGCAGCGTAGAAGCGGGAGGTACAGATACGCAGTATTTT. Protein product: CASSVEAGGTDTQYF.

This clone was seen only once. The chain links TRBV2 to TRBJ2-5; a possible D gene is TRBD2 (6 bases). CDR1 and CDR2 (germline): SNHLY, FYNNEI. Trimming stripped 8 bases from V and 4 bases from J, with 14 bases between. This CDR3 is 13 amino acids long. CDR3 region: CASLQTAGETQYF. In DNA, the CDR3 is TGTGCCAGCCTGCAGACAGCGGGAGAGACCCAGTACTTC.

The chain recombines TRBV6-5 with TRBJ1-2; 8 bases line up with TRBD1. V trimming: 0 bases; J trimming: 4 bases; junction bases outside the gene matches: 4. There are 15 residues in the CDR3. Germline V gives CDR1 MNHEY, CDR2 SVGAGI. CDR3 nucleotide sequence: TGTGCCAGCAGTTACTCGAAGGGACAGGTCTATGGCTACACCTTC. Protein sequence: CASSYSKGQVYGYTF.

A single count supports this clone. The same CDR3 arises from other DNA sequences in this sample as well. The chain is built from TRBV9 and TRBJ2-5; 8 bases are shared with TRBD2. The CDR3 runs 14 residues. The ends lost 2 bases at V and 4 bases at J; junction bases unmatched: 4. Germline V gene sequence: CDR1 SGDLS, CDR2 YYNGEE. The chain's CDR3 is CASSVAGGPETQYF. The CDR3, as DNA: TGTGCCAGCAGCGTGGCGGGAGGTCCAGAGACCCAGTACTTC.

Comment on this clone: A junction boundary mismatches the germline segment, possibly from a read error. CDR3 region: CANSQESSGTFPDTQYF. CDR3 sequence (DNA): TGTGCCAACAGCCAAGAGTCTAGCGGGACGTTTCCAGATACGCAGTATTTT. The V and J genes are TRBV4-2 and TRBJ2-3; 9 nucleotides match TRBD2. Germline CDR1 reads LGHNA; CDR2 reads YNFKEQ. CDR3 size: 17 residues.

This sequence joins TRBV28 and TRBJ2-2; either TRBD1 or TRBD2 may supply D (5 bases each). V lost 7 bases and J lost 1, with 16 bases in between. This CDR3 comprises 16 residues. The V gene's germline CDR1 is MDHEN and CDR2 SYDVKM. The CDR3 loop is CASKATWGLNTGELFF. CDR3 bases: TGTGCCAGCAAGGCGACGTGGGGGTTGAACACCGGGGAGCTGTTTTTT.

This clone was detected once. This chain connects TRBV5-1 to TRBJ2-5; 7 bases are shared with TRBD1. With the DNA end fitting TRBJ2-7 better, the J assignment may be wrong. The germline gives CDR1 SGHRS, CDR2 YFSETQ. The CDR3 is 17 amino acids. The CDR3 spells CASSLASPGQPSYEQYF. DNA of the CDR3: TGCGCCAGCAGCTTGGCCTCACCGGGACAGCCCTCCTACGAGCAGTACTTC.

CDR3 residues: CASSGPGSRETQYF. The CDR3 nucleotides are TGTGCCAGCAGCGGACCAGGGTCACGGGAGACCCAGTACTTC. The chain joins TRBV5-6 to TRBJ2-5; perhaps TRBD1 as D (5 bases). In germline, CDR1 is SGHDT, CDR2 YYEEEE. The length of the CDR3 is 14 residues. V was clipped by 4 bases and J by 5 bases, with 15 bases between them.

V is TRBV9 and J is TRBJ1-5; weak D call: TRBD1 (5 bases). The CDR3 runs to 13 residues. V gave up 0 bases and J gave up 6 bases, with 7 bases separating them. Germline V lookup: CDR1 SGDLS, CDR2 YYNGEE. The CDR3 spells CASSVGQGQPQHF. In DNA form, the CDR3 reads TGTGCCAGCAGCGTAGGTCAGGGTCAGCCCCAGCATTTT.

This clone was picked up one time. The chain links TRBV5-6 to TRBJ2-1; TRBD1 is a possible D gene (5 bases). In germline, CDR1 is SGHDT, CDR2 YYEEEE. Between the trimmed V and J ends, which lost 4 bases and 5 bases, there was a span of 7 bases. The CDR3 extends over 12 amino acids. As DNA, the CDR3 is TGTGCCAGCAGCCTGACAGACAATGAGCAGTTCTTC. Residues: CASSLTDNEQFF.

The genes are TRBV5-4 and TRBJ2-1; 10 positions agree with TRBD2. V lost 4 bases and J lost 4; bases outside the gene matches: 2. Germline CDR1 SGHNT, CDR2 YYREEE (reference sequence). The CDR3 contains 14 residues. CDR3 nucleotides: TGTGCCAGCAGCAGGACTAGCGGTTACAATGAGCAGTTCTTC. Translated, it gives CASSRTSGYNEQFF.

V is TRBV7-8 and J is TRBJ2-7; D possibly uses TRBD1 or TRBD2 (5 bases each). Looked up from germline, CDR1 is SGHVS and CDR2 is FQNEAQ. The V end was cut by 4 bases, the J end by 5 bases, with 18 bases between. There are 15 residues in the CDR3. Here the CDR3 reads CASSYPGTPAHEQYF. As DNA, the CDR3 is TGTGCCAGCAGCTACCCCGGGACCCCCGCTCACGAGCAGTACTTC.

The chain is built from TRBV7-9 and TRBJ1-3; no firm D call. Germline V CDR1 and CDR2: SEHNR, FQNEAQ (reference sequence). Trimming took 5 bases from V and 2 from J, leaving 7 bases between them. The CDR3 totals 13 residues. CDR3 bases: TGTGCCAGCAGCCGGGTTCCTGGAAACACCATATATTTT. It is translated as CASSRVPGNTIYF.

This clone was seen only once. The J gene is TRBJ2-3, the V gene TRBV18, with D perhaps matching TRBD2 (6 bases). The CDR3 consists of 16 residues. Germline CDR1 is KGHSH and CDR2 is LQKENI. Trimming took 4 bases from V and 6 from J, leaving 20 bases between them. In DNA form, the CDR3 reads TGTGCCAGCTCACGGAGCGGGTCGGACCCTCGGGATACGCAGTATTTT. Translated: CASSRSGSDPRDTQYF.

The count of this clone is one. The rearrangement links TRBV2 to TRBJ2-4; D is unresolved. CDR1 and CDR2 from the germline V gene are SNHLY and FYNNEI. The CDR3 loop spans 18 amino acids. V lost 0 bases to trimming and J lost 0 bases, with 15 bases between them. The CDR3 coding sequence is TGTGCCAGCAGTGAAGCCCTGTATGTAGGAAAAGCCAAAAACATTCAGTACTTC. It encodes CASSEALYVGKAKNIQYF.

The rearrangement links TRBV18 to TRBJ2-4; 7 bases fit TRBD1. CDR1 KGHSH and CDR2 LQKENI come from the germline V gene. This CDR3 contains 16 residues. Losses at the gene ends were 3 bases for V and 0 bases for J; bases not matched to a gene: 5. CDR3 region: CASSPRDSLAKNIQYF. The CDR3 DNA follows: TGTGCCAGCTCACCCCGGGACAGCCTAGCCAAAAACATTCAGTACTTC.

This rearrangement joins TRBV15 to TRBJ2-3, with 8 bases identical to TRBD2. There are 17 residues in the CDR3. The germline CDR1 and CDR2 sequences are LNHNV and YYDKDF (reference sequence). With 3 bases clipped from V and 7 bases from J, the junction kept 15 bases outside the gene matches. CDR3 sequence (DNA): TGTGCCACCAGCAGGGAGAGGTCTTCGGGAGGGGTAAATACGCAGTATTTT. Translating it yields CATSRERSSGGVNTQYF.

The chain couples TRBV11-2 to TRBJ2-5, with 7 bases identical to TRBD2. V gave up 0 bases and J gave up 11 bases; unmatched junction bases: 9. Germline lookup yields CDR1 SGHAT and CDR2 FQNNGV. CDR3 size: 14 residues. CDR3: CASSLDWAGREQYF. Here the CDR3 DNA reads TGTGCCAGCAGCTTAGATTGGGCAGGGCGGGAGCAGTACTTC.

The chain has TRBV7-9 and TRBJ2-6; D could derive from TRBD1 or TRBD2 (5 bases each). Germline CDR1 reads SEHNR; CDR2 reads FQNEAQ (reference sequence). The CDR3 runs 14 residues. V lost 10 bases and J 0 bases, leaving 10 bases between the germline ends. The chain's CDR3 is CANSGTSGANVLTF. In DNA form, the CDR3 reads TGTGCCAATTCAGGGACCTCTGGGGCCAACGTCCTGACTTTC.